The T cell receptor (beta chain) described here comes from a study of cytomegalovirus exposure and HLA in healthy donors. Study as a whole: Genotyping showed roughly 86% of some 400 donors falling in the Caucasian-associated ancestry cluster.

Trimming shortened V by 6 bases and J by 3 bases, and 15 bases separated the two germline ends. In germline, CDR1 is KGHSH, CDR2 LQKENI. This CDR3 region has 14 residues. A note on this clone: The antigen is not known.

Overall study results and limits: Rare TCR sequences dominated, though some public TCRs recurred in many donors.

Researchers ran the PCR with 60 Vbeta and 13 Jbeta primers. TCRdb keeps only in-frame clones here, not all; method: immunoSEQ multiplex PCR. The sample yields more than 80,000 clones, more than 60% seen once. Sequenced input: PBMCs. The receptor was derived from a man in his sixties in good health and CMV-seronegative. The gene calls are TRBV18 and TRBJ2-7, with a possible D match to TRBD2 (5 bases). DNA of the CDR3: TGTGCCAGCTCCCCTACCGGGGTAAACTACGAGCAGTACTTC. Encoded protein: CASSPTGVNYEQYF.